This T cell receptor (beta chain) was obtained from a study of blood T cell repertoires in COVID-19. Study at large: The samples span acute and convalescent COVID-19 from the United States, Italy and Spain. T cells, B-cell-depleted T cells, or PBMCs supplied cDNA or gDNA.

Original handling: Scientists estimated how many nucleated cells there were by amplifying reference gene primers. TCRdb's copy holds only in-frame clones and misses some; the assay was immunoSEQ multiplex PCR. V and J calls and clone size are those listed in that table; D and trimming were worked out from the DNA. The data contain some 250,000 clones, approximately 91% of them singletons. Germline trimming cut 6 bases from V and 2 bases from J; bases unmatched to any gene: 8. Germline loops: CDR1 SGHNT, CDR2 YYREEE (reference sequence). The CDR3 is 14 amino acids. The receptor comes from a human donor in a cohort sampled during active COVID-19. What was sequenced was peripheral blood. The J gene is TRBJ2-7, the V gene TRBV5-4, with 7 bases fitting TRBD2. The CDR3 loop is CASTQASGPYEQYF. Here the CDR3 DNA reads TGTGCCAGCACCCAGGCTAGCGGCCCCTACGAGCAGTACTTC.